Each of the 9 T cell receptor beta chains below was sequenced from the same sample in a study of blood T cell repertoires in COVID-19. Sequencing used immunoSEQ multiplex PCR; TCRdb keeps in-frame clones, though not all of them. The sample has about 150,000 clones; more than 85% are singletons. Sequencing was done on a sample of peripheral blood. These receptors were taken from a woman aged 70 to 79 with acute or convalescent COVID-19.

The genes are TRBV18 and TRBJ1-1; D is unresolved. V lost 2 bases and J 3 bases, leaving 7 bases between the germline ends. Per the germline V gene, CDR1 is KGHSH and CDR2 is LQKENI. The CDR3 sequence is 13 residues long. The CDR3 protein is CASSPFLYTEAFF. As DNA, the CDR3 is TGTGCCAGCTCACCATTCTTGTACACTGAAGCTTTCTTT.

The V gene is TRBV5-1, the J gene TRBJ2-5, with 9 bases lining up with TRBD2. Germline values: CDR1 SGHRS, CDR2 YFSETQ. CDR3 length: 17 residues. The J segment lost 6 bases and the V segment lost 0 bases, leaving 12 bases of the junction unmatched. The CDR3 nucleotides are TGCGCCAGCAGCTTGGTGAGGGGCGGGGGGGGCCTACAGACCCAGTACTTC. It yields the protein CASSLVRGGGGLQTQYF.

This clone was recorded once. This chain links TRBV6-5 with TRBJ1-2, with 7 bases matching TRBD1. The CDR3 length is 13 residues. The junction had 6 bases not matched to a gene; V was cut back by 3 bases and J by 8 bases. From germline, CDR1 is MNHEY and CDR2 SVGAGI. In DNA form, the CDR3 reads TGTGCCAGCAGTTATATAAGGACAGGCGGCTACACCTTC. Translating it yields CASSYIRTGGYTF.

The chain links TRBV2 to TRBJ2-7; no definite D call. The CDR3 is 13 residues long. With 3 bases removed from V and 2 bases from J, the gap between germline ends came to 8 bases. Germline V gene data show CDR1 as SNHLY and CDR2 as FYNNEI. The CDR3, as DNA: TGTGCCAGCAGTGATCCTCCCCCCTACGAGCAGTACTTC. Translated: CASSDPPPYEQYF.

The chain joins TRBV5-4 to TRBJ2-4; D may be TRBD2 (6 bases). Trimming took 0 bases from V and 9 from J, leaving 13 bases between them. The CDR3 contains 14 residues. The germline V gene encodes CDR1 SGHNT and CDR2 YYREEE (reference sequence). The CDR3: CASSLEAGLGIQYF. CDR3 sequence (DNA): TGTGCCAGCAGCTTGGAGGCGGGACTCGGCATTCAGTACTTC.

V and J are TRBV6-4 and TRBJ2-2; D might be TRBD1 (6 bases). The V gene's germline CDR1 is MRHNA and CDR2 SNTAGT. This CDR3 is built from 15 residues. V was pared by 6 bases and J by 1 base, with 12 bases between. The CDR3 protein is CASSPRGGNTGELFF. The CDR3 bases are TGTGCCAGCAGCCCACGAGGGGGGAACACCGGGGAGCTGTTTTTT.

V and J are TRBV5-1 and TRBJ1-5; 7 nucleotides match TRBD1. Germline lookup yields CDR1 SGHRS and CDR2 YFSETQ. The CDR3 has 15 amino acids. J lost 2 bases, V lost 2 bases, and 4 bases had no gene match. Here the CDR3 reads CASSLQGKGNQPQHF. The CDR3 DNA reads as TGCGCCAGCAGCTTACAGGGGAAGGGCAATCAGCCCCAGCATTTT.

The rearrangement uses TRBV16 and TRBJ1-1; D is ambiguous. This CDR3 is 13 amino acids long. Trimming took 4 bases from V and 1 from J, leaving 7 bases between them. Germline assignment: CDR1 KGHSY and CDR2 FQNENV. The CDR3 region is CASSLQSNTEAFF. Here the CDR3 DNA reads TGTGCCAGCAGCCTACAGTCGAACACTGAAGCTTTCTTT.

This clone appeared once. The rearrangement uses TRBV2 and TRBJ2-2, with TRBD2 identical over 9 bases. This CDR3 region has 19 residues. Germline lookup yields CDR1 SNHLY and CDR2 FYNNEI. The trim removed 5 bases at V and 1 base at J, leaving 14 bases unmatched. In nucleotides, the CDR3 is TGTGCCAGCAGTCTTATGGCCCCGGGACTAGCCATGAACACCGGGGAGCTGTTTTTT. This translates into CASSLMAPGLAMNTGELFF.